A selection of T cell receptor beta chains follows, all from one sample in a study of T cells in Graves' hyperthyroidism and ophthalmopathy. TCRdb itself ran the multiplex PCR reads through MiXCR, one entry per CDR3 protein. The sample shows some 300,000 distinct CDR3 sequences, roughly a fifth of them seen only once. Sequenced input: blood. These receptors all come from a man aged 50 to 60 with Graves' ophthalmopathy. Each CDR3 is given with its conserved first and last residue. Each record gives: clone size, J gene, D gene, V gene, CDR3 DNA, CDR3 protein. D genes are given only for firm matches. Clone size is shown for a subset of rows, as once, few, many or a class of expanded clone.

abundance: .; j_gene: TRBJ2-7; d_gene: .; v_gene: TRBV19; CDR3nt: TGTGCCTCTTCTAGGACGGAAAGCTCCTACGAGCAGTACTTC; CDR3aa: CASSRTESSYEQYF
abundance: many; j_gene: TRBJ1-4; d_gene: TRBD1; v_gene: TRBV5-5; CDR3nt: TGTGCCAGCAGCTTGACGGGACAGGAAAAACTGTTTTTT; CDR3aa: CASSLTGQEKLFF
abundance: .; j_gene: TRBJ2-1; d_gene: TRBD2; v_gene: TRBV20-1; CDR3nt: TGCAGTGCTAGAGATCCGAGCGGGAGCCCCAATGAGCAGTTCTTC; CDR3aa: CSARDPSGSPNEQFF
abundance: .; j_gene: TRBJ2-3; d_gene: TRBD2; v_gene: TRBV29-1; CDR3nt: TGCAGCGTTGGGACTAGCGGGAGGGTAACAGATACGCAGTATTTT; CDR3aa: CSVGTSGRVTDTQYF
abundance: .; j_gene: TRBJ1-6; d_gene: .; v_gene: TRBV20-1; CDR3nt: TGCAGTGCTAGAGGAGTAGGAAGTTCCCTCCACTTT; CDR3aa: CSARGVGSSLHF
abundance: once; j_gene: TRBJ2-7; d_gene: TRBD2; v_gene: TRBV5-1; CDR3nt: TGCGCCAGCAGCCTAGGACTAGCGGTGAGCTCCTACGAGCAGTACTTC; CDR3aa: CASSLGLAVSSYEQYF
abundance: few; j_gene: TRBJ2-2; d_gene: .; v_gene: TRBV18; CDR3nt: TGTGCCAGCTCACCCCCCGGAGAGGGGGAGCTGTTTTTT; CDR3aa: CASSPPGEGELFF
abundance: .; j_gene: TRBJ2-3; d_gene: TRBD2; v_gene: TRBV6-1; CDR3nt: TGTGCCAGCAGTGTTCGAGGGACTAGCGGAAGCACAGATACGCAGTATTTT; CDR3aa: CASSVRGTSGSTDTQYF
abundance: many; j_gene: TRBJ1-1; d_gene: .; v_gene: TRBV19; CDR3nt: TGTGCCAGTAGTTCGCAGACAGGCACAACTGAAGCTTTCTTT; CDR3aa: CASSSQTGTTEAFF
abundance: few; j_gene: TRBJ1-3; d_gene: .; v_gene: TRBV28; CDR3nt: TGTGCCAGCAGTCCCTCCGGATCTAGTTCTGGAAACACCATATATTTT; CDR3aa: CASSPSGSSSGNTIYF
abundance: few; j_gene: TRBJ2-2; d_gene: .; v_gene: TRBV7-2; CDR3nt: TGTGCCAGCATTTGGGGTGCTGGAACCGGGGAGCTGTTTTTT; CDR3aa: CASIWGAGTGELFF
abundance: .; j_gene: TRBJ2-1; d_gene: TRBD2; v_gene: TRBV20-1; CDR3nt: TGCAGTGCTCATCCCACGGGAGGGAGGGGGCAGTTCTTC; CDR3aa: CSAHPTGGRGQFF
abundance: few; j_gene: TRBJ1-2; d_gene: .; v_gene: TRBV20-1; CDR3nt: TGCAGTGCTCTTGACGGGCAGAACCTTGAGAACTATGGCTACACCTTC; CDR3aa: CSALDGQNLENYGYTF
abundance: many; j_gene: TRBJ2-7; d_gene: .; v_gene: TRBV7-3; CDR3nt: TGTGCCAGCAGCTCCAGAAGGTCCTCGAGCTCCTACGAGCAGTACTTC; CDR3aa: CASSSRRSSSSYEQYF
abundance: .; j_gene: TRBJ2-1; d_gene: TRBD2; v_gene: TRBV4-1; CDR3nt: TGCGCCAGCAGCCATGTACTAGCGGGAGTCTTCTATGAGCAGTTCTTC; CDR3aa: CASSHVLAGVFYEQFF
abundance: few; j_gene: TRBJ2-3; d_gene: .; v_gene: TRBV14; CDR3nt: TGTGCCAGCAGCCCCCTGGGACGGGGGTCGGCGTCAGATACGCAGTATTTT; CDR3aa: CASSPLGRGSASDTQYF
abundance: .; j_gene: TRBJ1-1; d_gene: TRBD1; v_gene: TRBV5-1; CDR3nt: TGCGCCAGCAGCATACGCACAGGGGGCGACACTGAAGCTTTCTTT; CDR3aa: CASSIRTGGDTEAFF
abundance: many; j_gene: TRBJ2-1; d_gene: TRBD2; v_gene: TRBV28; CDR3nt: TGTGCCACCCGTAGCGGGAACTACAATGAGCAGTTCTTC; CDR3aa: CATRSGNYNEQFF
abundance: few; j_gene: TRBJ1-3; d_gene: .; v_gene: TRBV30; CDR3nt: TGTGCCTGGACATTGAGCTCTGGAAACACCATATATTTT; CDR3aa: CAWTLSSGNTIYF
abundance: many; j_gene: TRBJ2-5; d_gene: TRBD2; v_gene: TRBV30; CDR3nt: TGTGCCTGGACTTTAGCGGGAGTGCAAGAGACCCAGTACTTC; CDR3aa: CAWTLAGVQETQYF
abundance: .; j_gene: TRBJ2-2; d_gene: .; v_gene: TRBV6-4; CDR3nt: TGTGCCAGCAGTGAGGGGTACACCGGGGAGCTGTTTTTT; CDR3aa: CASSEGYTGELFF
abundance: many; j_gene: TRBJ1-2; d_gene: .; v_gene: TRBV28; CDR3nt: TGTGCCAGCAGTTTACGCGGGGCGGGCTACACCTTC; CDR3aa: CASSLRGAGYTF
abundance: few; j_gene: TRBJ2-3; d_gene: TRBD2; v_gene: TRBV18; CDR3nt: TGTGCCAGCTCACCACGGACTAGCGGGAGGGGATTGGCAGATACGCAGTATTTT; CDR3aa: CASSPRTSGRGLADTQYF
abundance: .; j_gene: TRBJ1-4; d_gene: .; v_gene: TRBV20-1; CDR3nt: TGCAGTGCAATCGGACGGCATAATGAAAAACTGTTTTTT; CDR3aa: CSAIGRHNEKLFF
abundance: few; j_gene: TRBJ2-1; d_gene: .; v_gene: TRBV6-6; CDR3nt: TGTGCCAGCAGTTACGGCAAGGGTGAGCAGTTCTTC; CDR3aa: CASSYGKGEQFF
abundance: .; j_gene: TRBJ2-2; d_gene: .; v_gene: TRBV30; CDR3nt: TGTGCCTGGGGAGGGGGTCACACCGGGGAGCTGTTTTTT; CDR3aa: CAWGGGHTGELFF
abundance: few; j_gene: TRBJ1-6; d_gene: .; v_gene: TRBV11-2; CDR3nt: TGTGCCAGCAGCTTAGTGACCGTAGGAAGTTCACCCCTCCACTTT; CDR3aa: CASSLVTVGSSPLHF
abundance: .; j_gene: TRBJ2-7; d_gene: .; v_gene: TRBV7-8; CDR3nt: TGTGCCAGCAGCTTCCACTACGAGCAGTACTTC; CDR3aa: CASSFHYEQYF
abundance: .; j_gene: TRBJ2-1; d_gene: .; v_gene: TRBV9; CDR3nt: TGTGCCAGCACTCGGGACCCACTAGACAATGAGCAGTTCTTC; CDR3aa: CASTRDPLDNEQFF
abundance: few; j_gene: TRBJ1-1; d_gene: .; v_gene: TRBV6-1; CDR3nt: TGTGCCAGCAGTCCTAGGACGGAGGGGGTCACTGAAGCTTTCTTT; CDR3aa: CASSPRTEGVTEAFF
abundance: .; j_gene: TRBJ2-3; d_gene: .; v_gene: TRBV9; CDR3nt: TGTGCCAGCAGCGTAGACCCGGGAAACACAGATACGCAGTATTTT; CDR3aa: CASSVDPGNTDTQYF
abundance: many; j_gene: TRBJ2-3; d_gene: .; v_gene: TRBV5-1; CDR3nt: TGTGCCAGCAGTTCCGACCGAAGCACAGATACGCAGTATTTT; CDR3aa: CASSSDRSTDTQYF
abundance: few; j_gene: TRBJ1-2; d_gene: .; v_gene: TRBV6-1; CDR3nt: TGTGCCACCCAGACAGAGATCTATGGCTACACCTTC; CDR3aa: CATQTEIYGYTF
abundance: many; j_gene: TRBJ2-7; d_gene: .; v_gene: TRBV30; CDR3nt: TGTGCCTGGAGTGAGAGGGGGTACGAGCAGTACTTC; CDR3aa: CAWSERGYEQYF
abundance: many; j_gene: TRBJ1-5; d_gene: TRBD1; v_gene: TRBV30; CDR3nt: TGTGCCTGGAAGCAGGGGGCCGGCAATCAGCCCCAGCATTTT; CDR3aa: CAWKQGAGNQPQHF
abundance: .; j_gene: TRBJ2-7; d_gene: .; v_gene: TRBV7-2; CDR3nt: TGTGCCAGCGGGGACGGACAGCCCTACGAGCAATACTTC; CDR3aa: CASGDGQPYEQYF
abundance: .; j_gene: TRBJ1-3; d_gene: .; v_gene: TRBV20-1; CDR3nt: TGCAGTGCTAAACAGAGCTCTGGAAACACCATATATTTT; CDR3aa: CSAKQSSGNTIYF
abundance: few; j_gene: TRBJ2-1; d_gene: TRBD2; v_gene: TRBV18; CDR3nt: TGTGCCAGCTCACCATCGGGCCCCGGGGGGAATGAGCAGTTCTTC; CDR3aa: CASSPSGPGGNEQFF